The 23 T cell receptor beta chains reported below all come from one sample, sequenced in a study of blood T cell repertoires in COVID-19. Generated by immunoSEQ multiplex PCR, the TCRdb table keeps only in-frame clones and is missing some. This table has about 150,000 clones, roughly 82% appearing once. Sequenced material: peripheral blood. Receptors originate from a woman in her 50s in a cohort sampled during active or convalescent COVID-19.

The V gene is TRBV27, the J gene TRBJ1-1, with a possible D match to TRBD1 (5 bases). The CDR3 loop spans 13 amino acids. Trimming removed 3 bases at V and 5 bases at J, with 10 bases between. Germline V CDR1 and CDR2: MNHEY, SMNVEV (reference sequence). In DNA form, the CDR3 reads TGTGCCAGCAGTTTCAGGGAGGGTACTGAAGCTTTCTTT. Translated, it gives CASSFREGTEAFF.

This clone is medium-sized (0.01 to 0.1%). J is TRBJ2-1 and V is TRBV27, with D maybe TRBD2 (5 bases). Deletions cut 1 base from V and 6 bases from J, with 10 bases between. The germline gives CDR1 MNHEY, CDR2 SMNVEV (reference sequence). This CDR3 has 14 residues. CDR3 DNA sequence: TGTGCCAGCAGTTTATTCGGGAACAGCAATGAGCAGTTCTTC. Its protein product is CASSLFGNSNEQFF.

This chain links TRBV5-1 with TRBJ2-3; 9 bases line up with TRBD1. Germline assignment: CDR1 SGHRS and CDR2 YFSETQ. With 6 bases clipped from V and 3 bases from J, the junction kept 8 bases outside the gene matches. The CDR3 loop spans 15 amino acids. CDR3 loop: CASTAGTGQTDTQYF. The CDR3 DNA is TGCGCCAGCACGGCCGGGACAGGGCAAACAGATACGCAGTATTTT.

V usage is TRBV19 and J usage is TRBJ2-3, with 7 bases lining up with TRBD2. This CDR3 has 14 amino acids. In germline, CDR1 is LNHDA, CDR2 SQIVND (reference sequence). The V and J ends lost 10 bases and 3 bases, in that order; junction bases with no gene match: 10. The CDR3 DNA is TGTGCCACCCGCCGGGGGGTTGTGACAGATACGCAGTATTTT. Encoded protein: CATRRGVVTDTQYF.

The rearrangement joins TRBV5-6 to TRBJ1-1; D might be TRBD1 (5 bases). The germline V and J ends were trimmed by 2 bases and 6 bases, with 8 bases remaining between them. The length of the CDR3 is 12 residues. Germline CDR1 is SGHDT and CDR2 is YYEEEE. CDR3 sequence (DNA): TGTGCCAGCAGCTTATGGGGCGCTGAAGCTTTCTTT. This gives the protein CASSLWGAEAFF.

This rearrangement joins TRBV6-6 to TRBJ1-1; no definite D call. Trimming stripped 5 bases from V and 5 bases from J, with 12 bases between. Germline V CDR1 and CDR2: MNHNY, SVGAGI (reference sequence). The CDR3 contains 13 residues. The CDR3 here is CASSDLQDTEAFF. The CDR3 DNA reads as TGTGCCAGCAGTGACCTCCAGGATACTGAAGCTTTCTTT.

The CDR3 here is CASRTGGDYNEQFF. In nucleotides, the CDR3 is TGTGCCAGCAGGACAGGGGGAGACTACAATGAGCAGTTCTTC. The gene calls are TRBV2 and TRBJ2-1; 9 nucleotides line up with TRBD1. The ends lost 6 bases at V and 3 bases at J; junction bases unmatched: 3. The CDR3 sequence is 14 residues long. Germline V CDR1 and CDR2: SNHLY, FYNNEI. Full variable domain (remainder filled in from reference TRBV2 and TRBJ2-1): EPEVTQTPSHQVTQMGQEVILRCVPISNHLYFYWYRQILGQKVEFLVSFYNNEISEKSEIFDDQFSVERPDGSNFTLKIRSTKLEDSAMYFCASRTGGDYNEQFFGPGTRLTVL.

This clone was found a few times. CDR3 DNA: TGTGCCAGCAGTTACCCTTATGGCTACACCTTC. Its translation: CASSYPYGYTF. The chain uses TRBV6-5 and TRBJ1-2; unclear D gene. V dropped 2 bases and J dropped 5 bases, with 3 bases sitting between them. The germline CDR1 and CDR2 sequences are MNHEY and SVGAGI. The length of the CDR3 is 11 residues.

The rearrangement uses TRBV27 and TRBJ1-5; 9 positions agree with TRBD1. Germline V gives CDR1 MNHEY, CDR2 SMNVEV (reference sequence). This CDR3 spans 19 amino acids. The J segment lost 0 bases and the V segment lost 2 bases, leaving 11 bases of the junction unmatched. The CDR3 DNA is TGTGCCAGCAGTTTAACAGACAGGGGGGCAGTCGGTAGCAATCAGCCCCAGCATTTT. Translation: CASSLTDRGAVGSNQPQHF.

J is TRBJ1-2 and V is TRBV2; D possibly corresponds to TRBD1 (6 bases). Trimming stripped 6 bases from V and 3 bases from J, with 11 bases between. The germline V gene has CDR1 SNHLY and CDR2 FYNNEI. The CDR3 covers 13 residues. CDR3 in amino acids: CASRMTGYYGYTF. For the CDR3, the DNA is TGTGCCAGCAGGATGACAGGATACTATGGCTACACCTTC.

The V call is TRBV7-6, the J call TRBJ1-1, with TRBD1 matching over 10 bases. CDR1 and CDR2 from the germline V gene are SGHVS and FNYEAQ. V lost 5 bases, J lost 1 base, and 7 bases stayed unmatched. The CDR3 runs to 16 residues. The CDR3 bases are TGTGCCAGCAGCCTACGGACAGGGGGAGGGAACACTGAAGCTTTCTTT. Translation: CASSLRTGGGNTEAFF.

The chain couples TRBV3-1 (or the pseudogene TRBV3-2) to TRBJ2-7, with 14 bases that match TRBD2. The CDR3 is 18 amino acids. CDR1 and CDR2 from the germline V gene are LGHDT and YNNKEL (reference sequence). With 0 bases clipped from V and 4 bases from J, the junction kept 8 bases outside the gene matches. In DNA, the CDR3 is TGTGCCAGCAGCCAAGATGTTCCGGGACTAGCGGGGGCATACGAGCAGTACTTC. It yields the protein CASSQDVPGLAGAYEQYF.

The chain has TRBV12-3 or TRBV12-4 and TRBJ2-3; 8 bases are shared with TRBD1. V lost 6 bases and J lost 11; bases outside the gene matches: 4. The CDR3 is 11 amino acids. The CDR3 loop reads CASSPGTGQYF. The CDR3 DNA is TGTGCCAGCAGCCCCGGGACAGGGCAGTATTTT.

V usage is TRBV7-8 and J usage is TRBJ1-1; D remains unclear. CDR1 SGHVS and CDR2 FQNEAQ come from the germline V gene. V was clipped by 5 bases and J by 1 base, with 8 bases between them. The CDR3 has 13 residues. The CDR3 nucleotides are TGTGCCAGCAGCCCCCGACAGAACACTGAAGCTTTCTTT. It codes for CASSPRQNTEAFF.

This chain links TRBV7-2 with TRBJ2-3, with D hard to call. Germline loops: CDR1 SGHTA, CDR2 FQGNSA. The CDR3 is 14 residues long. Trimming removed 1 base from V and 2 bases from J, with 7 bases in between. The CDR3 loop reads CASSLGANTDTQYF. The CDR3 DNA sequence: TGTGCCAGCAGCTTAGGAGCTAACACAGATACGCAGTATTTT.

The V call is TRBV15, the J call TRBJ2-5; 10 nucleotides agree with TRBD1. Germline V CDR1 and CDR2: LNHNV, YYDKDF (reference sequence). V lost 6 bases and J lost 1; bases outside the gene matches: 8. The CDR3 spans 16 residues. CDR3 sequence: CATSRAGTGAQETQYF. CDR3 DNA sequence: TGTGCCACCAGTCGGGCCGGGACAGGGGCCCAAGAGACCCAGTACTTC.

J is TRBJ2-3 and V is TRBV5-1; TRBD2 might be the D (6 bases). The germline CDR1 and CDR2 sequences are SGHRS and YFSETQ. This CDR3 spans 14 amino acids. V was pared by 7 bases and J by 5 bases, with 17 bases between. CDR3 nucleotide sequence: TGCGCCAGCTATTCCGACAGACTAGGAGATACGCAGTATTTT. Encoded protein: CASYSDRLGDTQYF.

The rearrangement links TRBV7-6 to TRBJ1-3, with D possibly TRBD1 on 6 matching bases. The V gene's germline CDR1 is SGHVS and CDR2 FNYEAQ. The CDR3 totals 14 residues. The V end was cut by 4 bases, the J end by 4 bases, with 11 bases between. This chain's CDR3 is CASSSQGLGNTIYF. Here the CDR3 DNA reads TGTGCCAGCAGCTCCCAGGGGCTCGGAAACACCATATATTTT.

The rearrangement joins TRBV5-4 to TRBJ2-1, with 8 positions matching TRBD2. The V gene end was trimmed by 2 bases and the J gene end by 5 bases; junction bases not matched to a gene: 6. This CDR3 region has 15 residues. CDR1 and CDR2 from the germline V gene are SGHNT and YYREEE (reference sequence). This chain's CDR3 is CASSFGAGGNNEQFF. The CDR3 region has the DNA TGTGCCAGCAGCTTCGGTGCGGGGGGTAACAATGAGCAGTTCTTC.

In nucleotides, the CDR3 is TGTGCCAGCAGCCCCAACCCAGGGGCGCAAGAGACCCAGTACTTC. This gives the protein CASSPNPGAQETQYF. The rearrangement links TRBV7-9 to TRBJ2-5; tentatively, D is TRBD1 (6 bases). CDR3 size: 15 residues. CDR1 SEHNR and CDR2 FQNEAQ come from the germline V gene (reference sequence). V was shortened by 5 bases and J by 2 bases, with 15 bases between the two germline ends.

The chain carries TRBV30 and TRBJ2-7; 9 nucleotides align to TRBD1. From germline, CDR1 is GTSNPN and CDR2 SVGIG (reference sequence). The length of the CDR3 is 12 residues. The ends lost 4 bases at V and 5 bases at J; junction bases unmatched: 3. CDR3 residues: CAWMTGGDEQYF. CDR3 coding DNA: TGTGCCTGGATGACAGGGGGTGACGAGCAGTACTTC.

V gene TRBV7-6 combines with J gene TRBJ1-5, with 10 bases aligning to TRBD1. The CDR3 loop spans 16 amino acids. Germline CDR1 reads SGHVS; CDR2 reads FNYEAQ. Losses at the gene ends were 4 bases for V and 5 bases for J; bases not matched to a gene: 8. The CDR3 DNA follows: TGTGCCAGCAGCTCGAGTTCCGACAGGGGGCATCAGCCCCAGCATTTT. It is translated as CASSSSSDRGHQPQHF.

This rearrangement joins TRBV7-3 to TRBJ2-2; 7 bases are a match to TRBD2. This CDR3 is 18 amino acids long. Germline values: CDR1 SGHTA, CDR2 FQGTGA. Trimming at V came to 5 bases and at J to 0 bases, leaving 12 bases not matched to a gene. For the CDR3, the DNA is TGTGCCAGCAGCCTGACTCAGCGGGGACTCGCGAACACCGGGGAGCTGTTTTTT. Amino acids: CASSLTQRGLANTGELFF. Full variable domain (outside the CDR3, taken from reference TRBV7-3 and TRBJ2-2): GAGVSQTPSNKVTEKGKYVELRCDPISGHTALYWYRQSLGQGPEFLIYFQGTGAADDSGLPNDRFFAVRPEGSVSTLKIQRTERGDSAVYLCASSLTQRGLANTGELFFGEGSRLTVL.